The 20 T cell receptor beta chains given below trace back to one sample, sequenced in a study of shared clonotypes between healthy human individuals. Profiling relied on immunoSEQ multiplex PCR, and the TCRdb table lists in-frame clones only, not all of them. The table lists about 1 million clones, about 74% of them singletons. Sequences were obtained from memory CD4+ T cells sorted from blood. Indicated subset: CD45RA-negative fraction. These receptors all stem from a man younger than 30 in good health.

The chain uses TRBV6-5 and TRBJ1-2, with D possibly matching TRBD1 (6 bases). Germline CDR1 and CDR2: MNHEY and SVGAGI. V was pared by 9 bases and J by 4 bases, with 12 bases between. This CDR3 comprises 12 residues. The CDR3, as DNA: TGTGCCAGTGCAGGGGCCGGCTATGGCTACACCTTC. As protein: CASAGAGYGYTF.

The rearrangement links TRBV30 to TRBJ2-7; possible D gene TRBD1, 6 bases. Between the trimmed V and J ends, which lost 6 bases and 2 bases, there was a span of 14 bases. The CDR3 is 13 amino acids. Germline values: CDR1 GTSNPN, CDR2 SVGIG (reference sequence). This chain's CDR3 is CACQQGIAYEQYF. Written as DNA, the CDR3 is TGTGCCTGCCAACAGGGTATCGCCTACGAGCAGTACTTC.

The V and J genes are TRBV11-2 and TRBJ2-7; D perhaps matches TRBD2 (6 bases). The germline V gene has CDR1 SGHAT and CDR2 FQNNGV. Trimming took 2 bases from V and 2 from J, leaving 10 bases between them. This CDR3 comprises 14 residues. In DNA form, the CDR3 reads TGTGCCAGCAGCTTAACGGCGGGGACCTACGAGCAGTACTTC. Translation: CASSLTAGTYEQYF.

V and J are TRBV9 and TRBJ1-6; 9 nucleotides match TRBD1. Germline V gene sequence: CDR1 SGDLS, CDR2 YYNGEE. This CDR3 comprises 14 residues. V was clipped by 0 bases and J by 10 bases; unmatched bases: 2. The CDR3 nucleotides are TGTGCCAGCAGCGTAGGGACAGGGGCCTCACCCCTCCACTTT. Translation: CASSVGTGASPLHF.

This clone has at least ten counts. V gene TRBV19 combines with J gene TRBJ1-2; the match to TRBD1 covers 11 bases. CDR1 is LNHDA, CDR2 SQIVND, per germline (reference sequence). V was pared by 1 base and J by 4 bases, with 2 bases of the junction left unmatched. There are 15 residues in the CDR3. The CDR3 DNA sequence: TGTGCCAGTAGTATAGCAGGGACAGGGGGCTATGGCTACACCTTC. The encoded protein is CASSIAGTGGYGYTF.

The rearrangement joins TRBV28 to TRBJ1-1, with TRBD1 matching over 7 bases. Germline-derived CDR1 and CDR2 are MDHEN and SYDVKM. The V gene end was trimmed by 5 bases and the J gene end by 4 bases; junction bases not matched to a gene: 10. The CDR3 is 15 residues long. The CDR3 protein is CASSRGRGFTTEAFF. Here the CDR3 DNA reads TGTGCCAGCAGTCGGGGCAGGGGGTTTACCACTGAAGCTTTCTTT.

The chain links TRBV10-2 to TRBJ2-3; 11 nucleotides match TRBD2. V was clipped by 6 bases and J by 4 bases; unmatched bases: 6. Per germline, CDR1 WSHSY and CDR2 SAAADI. The CDR3 contains 15 residues. In DNA, the CDR3 is TGCGCCAGCAGGGCGGGACTAGCGGACGCAGATACGCAGTATTTT. It yields the protein CASRAGLADADTQYF.

The chain has TRBV5-1 and TRBJ1-3; 7 bases match TRBD1. The CDR3 has 18 residues. Germline values: CDR1 SGHRS, CDR2 YFSETQ. Trimming cost V 0 bases and J 0 bases; bases outside gene matches: 9. The DNA of the CDR3 is TGCGCCAGCAGCTTGGAAGCAGGGGGGACTCTCTCTGGAAACACCATATATTTT. Translating it yields CASSLEAGGTLSGNTIYF.

This chain connects TRBV10-3 to TRBJ2-1; D ambiguous. The CDR3 totals 13 residues. Germline values: CDR1 ENHRY, CDR2 SYGVKD. The germline V and J ends were trimmed by 3 bases and 8 bases, with 11 bases remaining between them. For the CDR3, the DNA is TGTGCCATCAGTGATCGGAGAGTGGATGAGCAGTTCTTC. Translating it yields CAISDRRVDEQFF.

The gene calls are TRBV6-1 and TRBJ1-6, with D hard to call. The V gene's germline CDR1 is MNHNS and CDR2 SASEGT. This CDR3 is 13 amino acids long. V lost 2 bases and J lost 11, with 10 bases in between. The CDR3: CASSENLIAPLHF. As DNA, the CDR3 is TGTGCCAGCAGTGAAAATCTCATTGCACCCCTCCACTTT.

V is TRBV5-1 and J is TRBJ2-2; 7 positions match TRBD2. Per the germline V gene, CDR1 is SGHRS and CDR2 is YFSETQ. V gave up 3 bases and J gave up 4 bases; unmatched junction bases: 3. This CDR3 region has 14 residues. The CDR3 coding sequence is TGCGCCAGCAGCTCCAGCGGGATCACCGGGGAGCTGTTTTTT. Translated: CASSSSGITGELFF.

This chain uses TRBV19 with TRBJ1-1; possibly TRBD1 for D (6 bases). CDR3 size: 13 residues. In germline, CDR1 is LNHDA, CDR2 SQIVND (reference sequence). Trimming removed 4 bases at V and 4 bases at J, with 10 bases between. The CDR3: CASSTQGSTEAFF. CDR3 DNA: TGTGCCAGTAGTACTCAGGGGAGCACTGAAGCTTTCTTT.

CDR3 DNA sequence: TGTGCCAGCAGCCCACGTGGGGGGTCGGGTTCACCCCTCCACTTT. Its protein product is CASSPRGGSGSPLHF. The chain is built from TRBV7-2 and TRBJ1-6, with D maybe TRBD1 (5 bases). The CDR3 runs to 15 residues. The V gene lost 5 bases and the J gene lost 9 bases, with 17 bases spanning the gap. In germline, CDR1 is SGHTA, CDR2 FQGNSA.

The genes are TRBV13 and TRBJ2-7; possibly TRBD1 or TRBD2 for D (6 bases each). Trimming cost V 9 bases and J 0 bases, with 15 bases left between them. Germline V gene data show CDR1 as PRHDT and CDR2 as FYEKMQ (reference sequence). This CDR3 region has 14 residues. This CDR3 reads CARASGASSYEQYF. The CDR3 DNA follows: TGTGCCAGGGCCTCGGGGGCCAGCTCCTACGAGCAGTACTTC. Supplemented by reference TRBV13 and TRBJ2-7, the full variable domain reads AAGVIQSPRHLIKEKRETATLKCYPIPRHDTVYWYQQGPGQDPQFLISFYEKMQSDKGSIPDRFSAQQFSDYHSELNMSSLELGDSALYFCARASGASSYEQYFGPGTRLTVT.

The rearrangement links TRBV7-9 to TRBJ2-3, with TRBD2 as a possible D gene (5 bases). V dropped 7 bases and J dropped 8 bases, with 22 bases sitting between them. Germline V CDR1 and CDR2: SEHNR, FQNEAQ (reference sequence). The CDR3 is 15 amino acids. Here the CDR3 reads CASTTAGPQGGTQYF. The CDR3 DNA reads TGTGCCAGCACCACGGCGGGCCCCCAAGGCGGTACGCAGTATTTT. The whole variable domain, remainder taken from reference TRBV7-9 and TRBJ2-3, is DTGVSQNPRHKITKRGQNVTFRCDPISEHNRLYWYRQTLGQGPEFLTYFQNEAQLEKSRLLSDRFSAERPKGSFSTLEIQRTEQGDSAMYLCASTTAGPQGGTQYFGPGTRLTVL.

In the case of this clone: This may come from a read error, since a much larger clone is one base off. The sample carries other DNA sequences with the same CDR3. The chain recombines TRBV2 with TRBJ1-1; D is unresolved. The germline gives CDR1 SNHLY, CDR2 FYNNEI. The CDR3 loop spans 13 amino acids. The CDR3 sequence is CASSDWMNTEAFF. CDR3 nucleotide sequence: TGTGCCAGCAGTGATTGGATGAACACTGAAGCTTTCTTC.

The chain carries TRBV19 and TRBJ1-4, with D tentatively TRBD1 (6 bases). Germline V lookup: CDR1 LNHDA, CDR2 SQIVND (reference sequence). The CDR3 totals 13 residues. The V gene lost 5 bases and the J gene lost 8 bases, with 12 bases spanning the gap. CDR3 residues: CASSSGAREKLFF. In DNA, the CDR3 is TGTGCCAGTAGTTCAGGGGCGAGGGAAAAACTGTTTTTT.

V gene TRBV5-6 combines with J gene TRBJ2-5, with TRBD2 matching over 8 bases. Germline loops: CDR1 SGHDT, CDR2 YYEEEE. CDR3 size: 16 residues. Trimming at V came to 0 bases and at J to 7 bases, leaving 11 bases not matched to a gene. The CDR3 protein is CASSLALAGGPSTQYF. The CDR3 bases are TGTGCCAGCAGCTTGGCCCTTGCGGGGGGCCCTTCGACCCAGTACTTC.

This chain links TRBV5-4 with TRBJ2-3; weak D call: TRBD2 (7 bases). Trimming stripped 1 base from V and 7 bases from J, with 16 bases between. CDR1 and CDR2 from the germline V gene are SGHNT and YYREEE (reference sequence). This CDR3 has 15 residues. In nucleotides, the CDR3 is TGTGCCAGCAGCTTGTCGGGGGGCACAGGTTATACGCAGTATTTT. Translating gives CASSLSGGTGYTQYF.

The chain has TRBV14 and TRBJ1-6; the D is unclear. The CDR3 sequence is 15 residues long. The ends were cut back, 10 bases at V and 0 bases at J, with 13 bases in the middle. CDR1 SGHDN and CDR2 FVKESK come from the germline V gene. DNA of the CDR3: TGTGCCACCGCAGAGGGCAGCTCCTATAATTCACCCCTCCACTTT. Translating gives CATAEGSSYNSPLHF.